These T cell receptor beta chains were read from a single sample in a study of CD8 T cells in ankylosing spondylitis. From the 5' RACE reads, TCRdb called clonotypes with MiXCR, one entry per CDR3 protein. Here the sample spans under 450,000 distinct CDR3 sequences, roughly 15% being singletons. The sample was blood, either unsorted or a sorted T cell fraction (not recorded which). The receptors were gathered from a male donor with ankylosing spondylitis. Each CDR3 is given with its conserved first and last residue. A D gene is named only where the DNA matches it firmly.

v_call,d_call,cdr3_aa
TRBV6-1,.,CASSGWTEQKDTQYF
TRBV7-9,TRBD1,CASSEGTGSPLHF
TRBV7-6,.,CASSLFGEQAMTGELFF
TRBV18,TRBD1,CASSPRDRGNTGELFF
TRBV5-6,TRBD1,CASSSLGQGARSPLHF
TRBV7-2,TRBD2,CASGPGGSYNEQFF
TRBV11-3,.,CASSSGTYNEQFF
TRBV6-1,.,CASRQTMSSYNEQFF
TRBV29-1,.,CSGAGNTDTQYF
TRBV5-5,.,CASSSDQARGNTIYF